The entry below gives a single T cell receptor beta chain sequence along with its context. What it binds is not known. The data belong to a study of regulatory T cells in long-lasting Graves disease. Study-wide context: To qualify as persistent, Graves' disease required over 5 years of antithyroid drugs with positive TSH receptor antibodies. Overall study findings and caveats: Sample size was small, which may have lowered accuracy. The study found TRBV28, TRBJ1-2 and TRBJ2-5 favored in persistent disease.

Time point noted: persistent/refractory GD, antithyroid drugs over 5 years with positive TRAb. The authors made the TCR library using RNA they extracted from PBMCs. Germline CDR1 is SGHAT and CDR2 is FQNNGV. The CDR3 spans 15 residues. Trimming took 4 bases from V and 5 from J; bases not matched to a gene: 5. Arm-PCR of CDR3 regions and iRepertoire HTBI primers were the basis on which TCR beta libraries were built. Each CDR3 protein gets one entry after TCRdb re-called the multiplex PCR reads with MiXCR. The sample has 500,000 to 700,000 distinct CDR3 sequences, 30% seen once. This TCR was recovered from a female donor with Graves disease. The chain couples TRBV11-2 to TRBJ2-2, with TRBD1 identical over 9 bases. The source material was peripheral blood mononuclear cells (PBMCs), sampled when the disease was refractory, from a patient treated with antithyroid drugs. CDR3 loop: CASSYTGGRTGELFF. The DNA of the CDR3 is TGTGCCAGCAGCTACACAGGGGGCCGGACCGGGGAGCTGTTTTTT.